What follows are 26 T cell receptor beta chains derived from one specimen sequenced in a study of patients and donors after allogeneic stem cell transplantation. A single record per CDR3 protein comes from TCRdb applying MiXCR to the RT-PCR reads. The top ten clones hold roughly 26% of a sample with about 150,000 distinct CDR3 sequences, approximately 22% of them seen once. The sample comprised blood, either unsorted or a sorted T cell fraction (not recorded which). Source of these receptors: a human donor who was either an allogeneic HSCT recipient or a stem cell or donor lymphocyte infusion donor (not recorded which). It is not recorded whose cells these are; they may come from a transplant donor.

V usage is TRBV12-3 or TRBV12-4 and J usage is TRBJ2-2; 7 bases are shared with TRBD1. This CDR3 has 16 residues. The ends lost 5 bases at V and 7 bases at J; junction bases unmatched: 13. The CDR3 protein is CASSLTGVGKVGELFF. DNA for the CDR3: TGTGCCAGCAGTCTTACAGGGGTGGGAAAGGTCGGGGAGCTGTTTTTT.

The chain uses TRBV6-6 and TRBJ1-1; possibly TRBD1 for D (5 bases). Germline lookup yields CDR1 MNHNY and CDR2 SVGAGI (reference sequence). CDR3 length: 14 residues. The V and J ends lost 2 bases and 1 base respectively, with 8 bases between them. This CDR3 reads CASSYRGWNTEAFF. The CDR3 coding sequence is TGTGCCAGCAGTTACAGGGGTTGGAACACTGAAGCTTTCTTT.

This clonotype has a count of ten or more. The CDR3 DNA sequence: TGCGCCAGCAGCTTGGGGGTGGGAAACAATCAGCCCCAGCATTTT. Residues: CASSLGVGNNQPQHF. The gene calls are TRBV5-1 and TRBJ1-5; D remains unclear. Germline-derived CDR1 and CDR2 are SGHRS and YFSETQ. There are 15 residues in the CDR3. Trimming left V 0 bases short and J 3 bases short, with 10 bases between.

In its sample, this clonotype was seen a few times. V usage is TRBV12-3 or TRBV12-4 and J usage is TRBJ1-2, with 10 bases lining up with TRBD1. The V gene end was trimmed by 4 bases and the J gene end by 6 bases; junction bases not matched to a gene: 11. This CDR3 contains 16 residues. CDR3 nucleotide sequence: TGTGCCAGCAGTTACCCAGGAACCGGGACAGGGGATGGCTACACCTTC. The encoded protein is CASSYPGTGTGDGYTF.

The table lists this clonotype with a few counts. The rearrangement uses TRBV7-8 and TRBJ2-3, with D possibly being TRBD2 (6 bases). The CDR3 extends over 19 amino acids. Germline V gene sequence: CDR1 SGHVS, CDR2 FQNEAQ. Deletions cut 6 bases from V and 2 bases from J, with 27 bases between. Here the CDR3 reads CASRSKGARGLLITDTQYF. The DNA of the CDR3 is TGTGCCAGCAGATCGAAAGGGGCGCGGGGCCTATTAATCACAGATACGCAGTATTTT.

The chain uses TRBV30 and TRBJ1-5, with D possibly matching TRBD1 (6 bases). V was cut by 1 base and J by 7 bases, with 11 bases left in between. This CDR3 is built from 13 residues. Germline CDR1 GTSNPN, CDR2 SVGIG (reference sequence). CDR3 residues: CAWSDRGGQPQHF. CDR3 coding DNA: TGTGCCTGGAGTGATAGGGGGGGACAGCCCCAGCATTTT.

The chain employs TRBV25-1 and TRBJ2-5; 8 nucleotides agree with TRBD1. The J segment lost 6 bases and the V segment lost 6 bases, leaving 6 bases of the junction unmatched. The CDR3 covers 13 residues. The germline CDR1 and CDR2 sequences are MGHDK and SYGVNS. Here the CDR3 DNA reads TGTGCCAGCAGGATGACAGGGGTCCAGACCCAGTACTTC. Translation: CASRMTGVQTQYF.

The J gene is TRBJ2-5, the V gene TRBV9; 12 bases line up with TRBD1. The V gene's germline CDR1 is SGDLS and CDR2 YYNGEE. The V gene end was trimmed by 4 bases and the J gene end by 5 bases; junction bases not matched to a gene: 9. The CDR3 totals 16 residues. The CDR3: CASSFTGTGGYETQYF. The CDR3 DNA reads as TGTGCCAGCAGCTTCACCGGGACAGGGGGCTATGAGACCCAGTACTTC.

This clonotype was observed a handful of times. The CDR3 coding sequence is TGCGCCAGCAGCTGGCCCCCGGTTGGTCCTGAAGCTTTCTTT. It yields the protein CASSWPPVGPEAFF. This chain uses TRBV5-1 with TRBJ1-1; D remains unclear. This CDR3 is 14 amino acids long. The germline CDR1 and CDR2 sequences are SGHRS and YFSETQ. V lost 3 bases and J 6 bases, leaving 15 bases between the germline ends.

The J gene is TRBJ2-4, the V gene TRBV7-9; 7 bases map to TRBD1. The germline V gene encodes CDR1 SEHNR and CDR2 FQNEAQ (reference sequence). The V and J ends lost 5 bases and 0 bases, in that order; junction bases with no gene match: 13. The CDR3 sequence is 18 residues long. The CDR3 DNA follows: TGTGCCAGCAGCCCCCTACGGACAGGCTTGATAGCCAAAAACATTCAGTACTTC. Its translation is CASSPLRTGLIAKNIQYF.

There are many counts of this clonotype. The V gene is TRBV3-1, the J gene TRBJ1-3; 8 bases map to TRBD1. CDR3 length equals 16 residues. Germline V gives CDR1 LGHDT, CDR2 YNNKEL (reference sequence). Germline trimming cut 5 bases from V and 3 bases from J; bases unmatched to any gene: 9. CDR3 region: CASSAGQGSGGNTIYF. In nucleotides, the CDR3 is TGTGCCAGCAGCGCAGGACAGGGTTCGGGTGGAAACACCATATATTTT.

The chain links TRBV12-3 or TRBV12-4 to TRBJ2-3; D gene ambiguous. The CDR3 extends over 12 amino acids. V was shortened by 6 bases and J by 4 bases, with 8 bases between the two germline ends. The CDR3 here is CASSPAADTQYF. The CDR3 DNA sequence: TGTGCCAGCAGCCCAGCCGCAGATACGCAGTATTTT.

This clonotype was observed a handful of times. V and J are TRBV12-5 and TRBJ1-2, with D perhaps matching TRBD1 (6 bases). The length of the CDR3 is 18 residues. Trimming shortened V by 0 bases and J by 3 bases, and 20 bases separated the two germline ends. Germline CDR1 and CDR2: LGHNT and FRNRAP. The CDR3 DNA reads TGTGCTAGTGGTTTGGTACAGAAGACAGGAACGAATGACTATGGCTACACCTTC. This sequence encodes CASGLVQKTGTNDYGYTF.

The gene calls are TRBV10-3 and TRBJ1-6, with D hard to call. The CDR3 loop spans 13 amino acids. Germline V gene data show CDR1 as ENHRY and CDR2 as SYGVKD. Trimming removed 4 bases at V and 7 bases at J, with 8 bases between. This CDR3 reads CAISVHVNSPLHF. CDR3 nucleotides: TGTGCCATCAGTGTACACGTAAATTCACCCCTCCACTTT.

This clonotype has more than one count but fewer than ten. This sequence joins TRBV30 and TRBJ1-1; D is unresolved. Trimming took off 1 base at V and 1 base at J, with 4 bases between the two ends. The CDR3 sequence is 12 residues long. Germline V gene sequence: CDR1 GTSNPN, CDR2 SVGIG (reference sequence). CDR3 nucleotide sequence: TGTGCCTGGAGTGGCGGGAACACTGAAGCTTTCTTT. It encodes CAWSGGNTEAFF. Full variable domain (rest looked up from reference TRBV30 and TRBJ1-1): SQTIHQWPATLVQPVGSPLSLECTVEGTSNPNLYWYRQAAGRGLQLLFYSVGIGQISSEVPQNLSASRPQDRQFILSSKKLLLSDSGFYLCAWSGGNTEAFFGQGTRLTVV.

V and J are TRBV9 and TRBJ2-2; TRBD2 aligns across 7 bases. The V gene's germline CDR1 is SGDLS and CDR2 YYNGEE. With V trimmed by 4 bases and J by 2 bases, 11 bases remained unmatched. The CDR3 consists of 17 residues. In DNA, the CDR3 is TGTGCCAGCAGCCCCGGCGGGGGACTACGTAACACCGGGGAGCTGTTTTTT. It specifies CASSPGGGLRNTGELFF.

A few counts support this clonotype. This chain uses TRBV20-1 with TRBJ2-1, with 9 bases lining up with TRBD2. CDR1 DFQATT and CDR2 SNEGSKA come from the germline V gene (reference sequence). Unmatched junction bases numbered 7, after V lost 0 bases and J lost 4 bases. The CDR3 is 16 residues long. The CDR3 nucleotides are TGCAGTGCTAGAGATGGTAGCGGGGGCTCGTACAATGAGCAGTTCTTC. It specifies CSARDGSGGSYNEQFF.

This clonotype was seen only a few times. Here the CDR3 reads CASSLWLGQGLSSGNTIYF. CDR3 nucleotide sequence: TGTGCCAGCAGCCTCTGGTTGGGACAGGGATTAAGCTCTGGAAACACCATATATTTT. The chain combines TRBV7-2 with TRBJ1-3; 9 nucleotides agree with TRBD1. In germline, CDR1 is SGHTA, CDR2 FQGNSA. The CDR3 totals 19 residues. With 5 bases clipped from V and 0 bases from J, the junction kept 14 bases outside the gene matches.

This clonotype was recorded a few times. The chain joins TRBV21-1 to TRBJ2-7; TRBD2, the D gene given by the table, was not confirmed from the DNA. TRBV21-1 is a pseudogene segment. The CDR3 covers 17 residues. The CDR3, as DNA: TGTGCCAGCAGCGCTCTCCCCGAGGACTTTTACTCCTACGAGCAGTACTTC. Protein sequence: CASSALPEDFYSYEQYF.

This chain joins TRBV10-3 and TRBJ2-1; 10 bases match TRBD1. Germline assignment: CDR1 ENHRY and CDR2 SYGVKD. The CDR3 contains 14 residues. Germline trimming cut 7 bases from V and 9 bases from J; bases unmatched to any gene: 9. The CDR3 DNA sequence: TGTGCCATCAACGACAGGGGGCGGAGTGGTGAGCAGTTCTTC. Its translation: CAINDRGRSGEQFF.

This clonotype was seen ten or more times. The chain links TRBV7-9 to TRBJ1-4; TRBD1 aligns across 10 bases. CDR1 SEHNR and CDR2 FQNEAQ come from the germline V gene (reference sequence). Trimming at V came to 6 bases and at J to 7 bases, leaving 5 bases not matched to a gene. This CDR3 contains 14 residues. CDR3 bases: TGTGCCAGCAGAGAGACAGGGGGCCGTGAAAAACTGTTTTTT. This translates into CASRETGGREKLFF.

The V call is TRBV29-1, the J call TRBJ2-5; 8 bases are a match to TRBD1. This CDR3 has 13 residues. The germline V gene has CDR1 SQVTM and CDR2 ANQGSEA. V lost 5 bases and J lost 3; bases outside the gene matches: 5. In nucleotides, the CDR3 is TGCAGCGTTTTTGACAGGGGAAAAGAGACCCAGTACTTC. This sequence encodes CSVFDRGKETQYF.

The chain carries TRBV19 and TRBJ1-2; TRBD1 might be the D (5 bases). This CDR3 is 14 amino acids long. The V gene lost 8 bases and the J gene lost 3 bases, with 16 bases spanning the gap. Looked up from germline, CDR1 is LNHDA and CDR2 is SQIVND (reference sequence). CDR3: CASSFEAGDYGYTF. The CDR3, as DNA: TGTGCCAGTTCTTTTGAGGCGGGGGACTATGGCTACACCTTC.

The chain's CDR3 is CASSSTGTANTGELFF. The CDR3 nucleotides read TGCGCCAGCAGTTCTACCGGGACCGCTAACACCGGGGAGCTGTTTTTT. The chain joins TRBV5-1 to TRBJ2-2; TRBD1 or TRBD2 may be the D gene (5 bases each). V was shortened by 5 bases and J by 2 bases, with 16 bases between the two germline ends. The length of the CDR3 is 16 residues. Germline V lookup: CDR1 SGHRS, CDR2 YFSETQ.

This clonotype was counted a single time. The chain recombines TRBV11-3 with TRBJ2-5, with a tentative D call TRBD1 (6 bases). The germline V gene encodes CDR1 SGHNT and CDR2 YENEEA. V lost 1 base to trimming and J lost 5 bases, with 11 bases between them. The CDR3 has 14 residues. CDR3 region: CASSLVAGAETQYF. In DNA, the CDR3 is TGTGCCAGCAGCTTAGTTGCAGGGGCGGAGACCCAGTACTTC.

V is TRBV20-1 and J is TRBJ2-1, with D maybe TRBD2 (6 bases). Germline V gene sequence: CDR1 DFQATT, CDR2 SNEGSKA (reference sequence). The CDR3 is made up of 15 amino acids. The germline V and J ends were trimmed by 0 bases and 4 bases, with 13 bases remaining between them. DNA of the CDR3: TGCAGTGCTAGAGATAGTCGGGAGACTTACAATGAGCAGTTCTTC. Its protein product is CSARDSRETYNEQFF.